These 9 T cell receptor beta chains came from one sample sequenced in a study of radiotherapy plus CTLA-4 blockade in lung cancer (dated by TCRdb to the late 2010s). The library was obtained by the immunoSEQ multiplex PCR assay. TCRdb stores this immuneACCESS table with in-frame sequences only. Part of the clones is absent; in the studies checked, under half of the shortfall reflects unresolved V genes, and no reason is known for the rest. A total of 35,000 to 50,000 clones appear in this sample, 60% to 70% of them only once. Clones ranked in the top ten supply 20% to 25% of the sample. This sample comprised peripheral blood, obtained from a patient treated with radiotherapy plus ipilimumab. The receptor source for this set is a human donor with non-small cell lung cancer who had a partial response to radiotherapy plus ipilimumab.

This rearrangement joins TRBV16 to TRBJ2-3, with 13 bases lining up with TRBD2. The CDR3 has 16 amino acids. J was trimmed by 4 bases and V by 1 base; bases with no gene match: 2. The germline V gene has CDR1 KGHSY and CDR2 FQNENV. The DNA for the CDR3 is TGTGCCAGCAGCCAATGGACTAGCGGGAGAGCAGATACGCAGTATTTT. Translation gives CASSQWTSGRADTQYF.

This clone was counted only a few times. The chain recombines TRBV19 with TRBJ2-2; the match to TRBD2 covers 7 bases. Trimming took 5 bases from V and 7 from J; bases not matched to a gene: 10. This CDR3 has 15 amino acids. Germline V gene data show CDR1 as LNHDA and CDR2 as SQIVND (reference sequence). The CDR3 DNA follows: TGTGCCAGTAGTCCGCAAGGACTAGTAATCGGGGAGCTGTTTTTT. Protein: CASSPQGLVIGELFF.

This clone was found a few times. The V call is TRBV11-2, the J call TRBJ1-5; D remains ambiguous. Germline CDR1 SGHAT, CDR2 FQNNGV. CDR3 size: 13 residues. Trimming left V 3 bases short and J 5 bases short, with 8 bases between. CDR3 sequence (DNA): TGTGCCAGCAGCTTGAGGGTGGATCAGCCCCAGCATTTT. As protein: CASSLRVDQPQHF.

The chain uses TRBV29-1 and TRBJ1-4; D might be TRBD1 (5 bases). The CDR3 contains 12 residues. Trimming cost V 6 bases and J 8 bases, with 13 bases left between them. In germline, CDR1 is SQVTM, CDR2 ANQGSEA. CDR3 DNA: TGCAGCGTGGGTGGGGGGGTCGAAAAACTGTTTTTT. It encodes CSVGGGVEKLFF.

This chain links TRBV25-1 with TRBJ2-4; D possibly corresponds to TRBD2 (6 bases). The V end lost 0 bases, the J end lost 8 bases, and 8 bases lay between the germline ends. CDR1 and CDR2 from the germline V gene are MGHDK and SYGVNS. The CDR3 spans 13 residues. CDR3 loop: CASSEYQRDIQYF. The CDR3 DNA is TGTGCCAGCAGTGAATACCAGCGGGACATTCAGTACTTC. Filled out from reference TRBV25-1 and TRBJ2-4, the complete variable domain reads EADIYQTPRYLVIGTGKKITLECSQTMGHDKMYWYQQDPGMELHLIHYSYGVNSTEKGDLSSESTVSRIRTEHFPLTLESARPSHTSQYLCASSEYQRDIQYFGAGTRLSVL.

In this sample, this clone turned up once. The chain couples TRBV7-9 to TRBJ2-7, with 7 bases lining up with TRBD1. The CDR3 has 14 amino acids. V gave up 7 bases and J gave up 2 bases; unmatched junction bases: 8. The germline CDR1 and CDR2 sequences are SEHNR and FQNEAQ (reference sequence). This CDR3 is CASMSGDSPYEQYF. Written as DNA, the CDR3 is TGTGCCAGCATGTCCGGGGACAGCCCCTACGAGCAGTACTTC. The full variable domain, its missing parts supplied by reference TRBV7-9 and TRBJ2-7, is DTGVSQNPRHKITKRGQNVTFRCDPISEHNRLYWYRQTLGQGPEFLTYFQNEAQLEKSRLLSDRFSAERPKGSFSTLEIQRTEQGDSAMYLCASMSGDSPYEQYFGPGTRLTVT.

This clone appeared a few times. The V call is TRBV9, the J call TRBJ2-7, with TRBD1 matching 7 bases. Germline-derived CDR1 and CDR2 are SGDLS and YYNGEE. The ends lost 0 bases at V and 3 bases at J; junction bases unmatched: 6. This CDR3 has 15 residues. CDR3: CASSVAEGQLYEQYF. The CDR3 region has the DNA TGTGCCAGCAGCGTAGCAGAGGGACAGCTCTACGAGCAGTACTTC.

This clone was found once. The chain joins TRBV9 to TRBJ2-1; D might be TRBD1 (6 bases). The CDR3 sequence is 15 residues long. Germline V gene lookup returns CDR1 SGDLS and CDR2 YYNGEE. The ends were cut back, 4 bases at V and 4 bases at J, with 15 bases in the middle. Here the CDR3 DNA reads TGTGCCAGCAGCATGACAGGATCGGCGTACAATGAGCAGTTCTTC. Translating gives CASSMTGSAYNEQFF.

This chain joins TRBV6-6 and TRBJ2-7; a possible D gene is TRBD2 (6 bases). The CDR3 is made up of 14 amino acids. Trimming pared 2 bases from V and 0 bases from J, leaving 8 bases between. Germline-derived CDR1 and CDR2 are MNHNY and SVGAGI (reference sequence). The CDR3 DNA follows: TGTGCCAGCAGTTACGGAGGGATCTCCTACGAGCAGTACTTC. It encodes CASSYGGISYEQYF.